Included here is one T cell receptor beta chain sequence, with context. The antigen is undetermined. TCRdb passed the multiplex PCR reads through MiXCR, listing each CDR3 protein once. The sample includes some 97,000 distinct CDR3 sequences, 21% seen only once; the top ten take 1% to 1.5%. The data belong to a study of breast tumors, draining lymph nodes, adjacent tissues. Study results and caveats: Tumor and nontumor repertoires were significantly more similar in luminal-like than in basal-like breast cancer.

This CDR3 has 18 residues. The germline gives CDR1 SGHDN, CDR2 FVKESK. V dropped 0 bases and J dropped 7; count of bases not matched to a gene: 15. Breast cancer patients provided tissue from their axillary draining lymph nodes. The rearrangement uses TRBV14 and TRBJ2-1, with 7 positions matching TRBD2. The source material was axillary lymph node tissue. The TCR originated in a female donor with breast cancer. Some clones in this sample may be carry-over from other donors' samples. The chain's CDR3 is CASSQDMEAGLLWNEQFF. Written as DNA, the CDR3 is TGTGCCAGCAGCCAAGATATGGAAGCGGGACTCCTTTGGAATGAGCAGTTCTTC.